This TCR beta chain was captured in a study of T cells after yellow fever vaccination. The CDR3 runs to 18 residues. Germline CDR1 SGHAT, CDR2 FQNNGV. V lost 2 bases and J 1 base, leaving 20 bases between the germline ends. TCRdb recomputed calls from the 5' RACE reads with MiXCR, one row per CDR3 protein. The sample shows approximately 300,000 distinct CDR3 sequences, 8.7% of them seen only once. The chain links TRBV11-2 to TRBJ1-1; TRBD1 might be the D (6 bases). Specimen: PBMCs, collected on the day of the first yellow fever vaccination. The sequence came from a man between 18 and 35 years old who received the YFV17D yellow fever vaccine. CDR3 in DNA: TGTGCCAGCAGCTTAAGGGGACGGGGGCGATGGGGGAACACTGAAGCTTTCTTT. Translated, it gives CASSLRGRGRWGNTEAFF.